This T cell receptor (beta chain) was found in a study of blood T cell repertoires in COVID-19. On the study more broadly: Acute and convalescent COVID-19 samples came from the United States, Italy and Spain. Sources were T cells, B-cell-depleted T cells, or PBMCs; the material itself was cDNA or gDNA.

Per germline, CDR1 KGHDR and CDR2 SFDVKD. Unmatched junction bases numbered 1, after V lost 4 bases and J lost 0 bases. This CDR3 is built from 14 residues. Enrollment of patients from Seattle took place during active infection, with longitudinal follow-up. Libraries were prepared by immunoSEQ multiplex PCR; TCRdb keeps only in-frame clonotypes and omits some of them. The sample includes 50,000 to 65,000 clones, roughly 84% seen only once; the top ten take about 16%. The gene calls are TRBV24-1 and TRBJ2-7; 8 bases agree with TRBD2. The specimen sequenced was peripheral blood. The source of this sequence is a man between 60 and 75 years old with COVID-19, enrolled during active disease. CDR3 protein: CATSDGTSSYEQYF. The CDR3, as DNA: TGTGCCACCAGTGACGGGACTAGCTCCTACGAGCAGTACTTC.